This TCR beta chain was documented in a study of T cells in localized non-small cell lung cancer. Points from the study as a whole: Uninvolved adjacent lung showed peak T cell clonality, exceeding tumor. It remains possible that heterogeneity exists, since only one tumor region was sequenced.

About this clone itself: Its matching antigen is unknown.

The protocol was immunoSEQ multiplex PCR, while the TCRdb copy is restricted to in-frame clones and leaves out a portion. There are tens of thousands of clones in the sample; 70% to 90% occur only once, and about 20% lies in the top ten. This clonotype was sampled from an older male donor with stage III squamous cell lung carcinoma. The sequences come from peripheral blood, collected before any cancer treatment.

CDR3 DNA sequence: TGTGCCATCAGGCCAGGGGAAAATCAGCCCCAGCATTTT. Its protein is CAIRPGENQPQHF. The chain uses TRBV10-3 and TRBJ1-5; D perhaps matches TRBD1 (6 bases). CDR3 length: 13 amino acids. Between the trimmed V and J ends, which lost 6 bases and 4 bases, there was a span of 10 bases. Germline values: CDR1 ENHRY, CDR2 SYGVKD.